The 29 T cell receptor beta chains listed next were all sequenced from one sample in a study of blood T cell repertoires in COVID-19. Profiling relied on immunoSEQ multiplex PCR, and the TCRdb table lists in-frame clones only, not all of them. Of almost 70,000 clones listed, 79% are singletons. Sequencing was performed on peripheral blood. Receptors were obtained from a human donor in a cohort sampled during active COVID-19.

The CDR3 loop is CASSQEVWRGAGANVLTF. In DNA form, the CDR3 reads TGTGCCAGCAGCCAAGAGGTATGGAGGGGAGCCGGGGCCAACGTCCTGACTTTC. The V call is TRBV14, the J call TRBJ2-6; D perhaps matches TRBD2 (6 bases). Trimming left V 0 bases short and J 4 bases short, with 16 bases between. Germline lookup yields CDR1 SGHDN and CDR2 FVKESK. The CDR3 has 18 amino acids.

This clone appeared a single time. The chain employs TRBV7-9 and TRBJ2-6; the match to TRBD2 covers 10 bases. The CDR3 length is 19 residues. CDR1 is SEHNR and CDR2 is FQNEAQ in the germline V gene (reference sequence). Trimming at V came to 7 bases and at J to 4 bases, leaving 16 bases not matched to a gene. CDR3 in amino acids: CASTALLAGTTGGANVLTF. CDR3 sequence (DNA): TGTGCCAGCACAGCCCTACTAGCGGGGACAACTGGGGGGGCCAACGTCCTGACTTTC.

This clone appeared a few times. The rearrangement links TRBV27 to TRBJ2-7; 16 positions match TRBD2. Germline lookup yields CDR1 MNHEY and CDR2 SMNVEV (reference sequence). The CDR3 is made up of 18 amino acids. Germline trimming cut 0 bases from V and 3 bases from J; bases unmatched to any gene: 5. CDR3 sequence: CASSLSGLAGGEVYEQYF. The CDR3 DNA is TGTGCCAGCAGTTTATCGGGACTAGCGGGAGGGGAGGTCTACGAGCAGTACTTC.

The CDR3 protein is CASSFGQGRNEQFF. Here the CDR3 DNA reads TGTGCCAGCAGTTTCGGACAGGGCCGCAATGAGCAGTTCTTC. The rearrangement uses TRBV27 and TRBJ2-1; the match to TRBD1 covers 8 bases. The germline gives CDR1 MNHEY, CDR2 SMNVEV (reference sequence). CDR3 length: 14 residues. With V trimmed by 3 bases and J by 6 bases, 4 bases remained unmatched.

The rearrangement joins TRBV7-6 to TRBJ1-5, with 12 positions matching TRBD1. There are 16 residues in the CDR3. CDR1 SGHVS and CDR2 FNYEAQ come from the germline V gene. V dropped 5 bases and J dropped 2; count of bases not matched to a gene: 4. CDR3 sequence (DNA): TGTGCCAGCAGCAATGGGACAGGGGGCCGCAATCAGCCCCAGCATTTT. This translates into CASSNGTGGRNQPQHF.

This clone was seen only once. J is TRBJ2-3 and V is TRBV19; 13 nucleotides match TRBD2. The CDR3 extends over 16 amino acids. Germline lookup yields CDR1 LNHDA and CDR2 SQIVND (reference sequence). Trimming at V came to 3 bases and at J to 5 bases, leaving 5 bases not matched to a gene. CDR3 coding DNA: TGTGCCAGTAGTATCGGACTAGCGGGAGTAGGAGATACGCAGTATTTT. It is translated as CASSIGLAGVGDTQYF.

The DNA for the CDR3 is TGTGCCAGCAGCCAAGAGGGGACAGGGGGCTCCTACGAGCAGTACTTC. Protein product: CASSQEGTGGSYEQYF. This chain links TRBV4-2 with TRBJ2-7; 11 bases align to TRBD1. The CDR3 contains 16 residues. The J segment lost 0 bases and the V segment lost 0 bases, leaving 1 base of the junction unmatched. Germline-derived CDR1 and CDR2 are LGHNA and YNFKEQ.

The chain employs TRBV5-1 and TRBJ2-5; 15 bases agree with TRBD2. V gave up 4 bases and J gave up 2 bases; unmatched junction bases: 3. This CDR3 spans 16 amino acids. Germline V gene sequence: CDR1 SGHRS, CDR2 YFSETQ. The chain's CDR3 is CASSTGTSGGQETQYF. The CDR3 nucleotides read TGCGCCAGCAGCACGGGGACTAGCGGGGGGCAAGAGACCCAGTACTTC.

The chain carries TRBV5-8 and TRBJ2-3, with D perhaps TRBD2 (6 bases). CDR1 SGHTS and CDR2 YDEGEE come from the germline V gene. The CDR3 covers 15 residues. Trimming took off 4 bases at V and 1 base at J, with 13 bases between the two ends. CDR3 loop: CASSLGGMGTDTQYF. The CDR3 DNA reads TGTGCCAGCAGCCTCGGAGGGATGGGCACAGATACGCAGTATTTT.

This chain connects TRBV2 to TRBJ2-3, with 9 positions matching TRBD2. J was trimmed by 0 bases and V by 7 bases; bases with no gene match: 11. The CDR3 runs 17 residues. The V gene's germline CDR1 is SNHLY and CDR2 FYNNEI. The CDR3 reads CASTVRASGTSTDTQYF. The DNA of the CDR3 is TGTGCCAGCACAGTCCGCGCTAGCGGGACTAGCACAGATACGCAGTATTTT.

The chain links TRBV5-1 to TRBJ1-1; no reliable D call. This CDR3 contains 15 residues. The germline V gene encodes CDR1 SGHRS and CDR2 YFSETQ. Trimming pared 0 bases from V and 0 bases from J, leaving 9 bases between. The CDR3 DNA reads as TGCGCCAGCAGCTTGGTTGCGGTTATGAACACTGAAGCTTTCTTT. It translates to CASSLVAVMNTEAFF.

This clone has more than one count but fewer than ten. This rearrangement joins TRBV19 to TRBJ1-1; the D is unclear. The CDR3 is made up of 15 amino acids. In germline, CDR1 is LNHDA, CDR2 SQIVND (reference sequence). Trimming removed 3 bases from V and 4 bases from J, with 15 bases in between. The CDR3 spells CASSITVMRGTEAFF. CDR3 nucleotides: TGTGCCAGTAGTATTACAGTCATGCGGGGCACTGAAGCTTTCTTT. Filled out from reference TRBV19 and TRBJ1-1, the complete variable domain reads DGGITQSPKYLFRKEGQNVTLSCEQNLNHDAMYWYRQDPGQGLRLIYYSQIVNDFQKGDIAEGYSVSREKKESFPLTVTSAQKNPTAFYLCASSITVMRGTEAFFGQGTRLTVV.

The J gene is TRBJ2-3, the V gene TRBV28, with 12 bases lining up with TRBD1. The CDR3 spans 14 residues. Germline values: CDR1 MDHEN, CDR2 SYDVKM. J lost 3 bases, V lost 9 bases, and 4 bases had no gene match. CDR3 in amino acids: CASEGQGATDTQYF. DNA for the CDR3: TGTGCCAGTGAGGGACAGGGGGCTACAGATACGCAGTATTTT. The full variable domain, rest sourced from reference TRBV28 and TRBJ2-3, is DVKVTQSSRYLVKRTGEKVFLECVQDMDHENMFWYRQDPGLGLRLIYFSYDVKMKEKGDIPEGYSVSREKKERFSLILESASTNQTSMYLCASEGQGATDTQYFGPGTRLTVL.

The chain has TRBV6-5 and TRBJ2-7; D gene ambiguous. Germline V gene lookup returns CDR1 MNHEY and CDR2 SVGAGI. CDR3 length equals 15 residues. V gave up 6 bases and J gave up 1 base, with 16 bases separating them. In DNA form, the CDR3 reads TGTGCCAGCAGCCCCTCGAGGAGCTTATCCTACGAGCAGTACTTC. Its translation is CASSPSRSLSYEQYF.

This rearrangement joins TRBV28 to TRBJ1-1, with 8 positions matching TRBD1. Germline CDR1 MDHEN, CDR2 SYDVKM. This CDR3 comprises 15 residues. V shed 5 bases and J 1 base; nucleotides not matched to a gene: 6. The CDR3 DNA sequence: TGTGCCAGCAGTCCGTCCGGACAGGGGAACACTGAAGCTTTCTTT. Amino acid sequence: CASSPSGQGNTEAFF.

The V gene is TRBV28, the J gene TRBJ2-5, with 10 bases aligning to TRBD1. The V and J ends lost 3 bases and 4 bases, in that order; junction bases with no gene match: 14. Germline loops: CDR1 MDHEN, CDR2 SYDVKM. The CDR3 contains 18 residues. The CDR3 spells CASSFISGRQGAGETQYF. The CDR3 nucleotides are TGTGCCAGCAGTTTCATATCGGGGCGACAGGGGGCAGGAGAGACCCAGTACTTC.

The V gene is TRBV6-5, the J gene TRBJ1-6, with D possibly being TRBD1 (5 bases). This CDR3 region has 14 residues. The germline V and J ends were trimmed by 7 bases and 0 bases, with 7 bases remaining between them. CDR1 MNHEY and CDR2 SVGAGI come from the germline V gene. CDR3 protein: CASNQGSYNSPLHF. DNA for the CDR3: TGTGCCAGCAACCAGGGCTCCTATAATTCACCCCTCCACTTT.

This rearrangement joins TRBV6-4 to TRBJ2-2; TRBD2 matches 10 bases. After removal of 5 bases from V and 4 bases from J, the junction contained 4 bases not matched to a gene. The length of the CDR3 is 15 residues. Germline V gives CDR1 MRHNA, CDR2 SNTAGT. The DNA for the CDR3 is TGTGCCAGCAGTCCCCTAGCGGGAGCCACCGGGGAGCTGTTTTTT. Its translation: CASSPLAGATGELFF.

The chain has TRBV19 and TRBJ2-7, with 10 bases that match TRBD2. This CDR3 comprises 19 residues. V trimming: 3 bases; J trimming: 0 bases; junction bases outside the gene matches: 14. CDR1 and CDR2 from the germline V gene are LNHDA and SQIVND (reference sequence). For the CDR3, the DNA is TGTGCCAGTAGTATGGCCGGGACTAGCGCCCCAAAGGGCTCCTACGAGCAGTACTTC. Protein product: CASSMAGTSAPKGSYEQYF.

The chain links TRBV10-1 to TRBJ2-2; TRBD1 might be the D (6 bases). The V end was cut by 3 bases, the J end by 5 bases, with 10 bases between. Germline V gene data show CDR1 as WNHNN and CDR2 as SYGVQD (reference sequence). The CDR3 sequence is 14 residues long. This CDR3 reads CASSDQGKTGELFF. CDR3 in DNA: TGCGCCAGCAGTGATCAGGGGAAAACCGGGGAGCTGTTTTTT.

V usage is TRBV5-6 and J usage is TRBJ2-7; 12 bases are shared with TRBD2. The CDR3 extends over 14 amino acids. The V gene's germline CDR1 is SGHDT and CDR2 YYEEEE. V was pared by 6 bases and J by 5 bases, with 6 bases of the junction left unmatched. Written as DNA, the CDR3 is TGTGCCAGCACCGAGACTAGCGGGAGAAACGAGCAGTACTTC. This translates into CASTETSGRNEQYF.

Note on this clone: The junction shows a germline mismatch at one end, possibly a read error. The chain has TRBV7-7 and TRBJ2-2; 10 bases match TRBD2. This CDR3 spans 17 amino acids. Germline CDR1 and CDR2: SSHAT and FNYEAQ (reference sequence). The CDR3 sequence is CASSLILAGDNTGELFF. As DNA, the CDR3 is TGTGCTAGCAGCTTAATTCTAGCGGGGGACAACACCGGGGAGCTGTTTTTT.

The V and J genes are TRBV5-5 and TRBJ2-5, with D perhaps TRBD1 (6 bases). Germline lookup yields CDR1 SGHKS and CDR2 YYEKEE (reference sequence). The CDR3 length is 15 residues. V dropped 0 bases and J dropped 2 bases, with 11 bases sitting between them. CDR3 nucleotides: TGTGCCAGCAGCTTGGTTGGACAGACACAAGAGACCCAGTACTTC. Translating it yields CASSLVGQTQETQYF.

The chain links TRBV5-1 to TRBJ2-2, with 8 nucleotides matching TRBD2. J gave up 0 bases and V 4 bases, and 5 bases lay outside the gene matches. The CDR3 sequence is 16 residues long. Germline values: CDR1 SGHRS, CDR2 YFSETQ. DNA for the CDR3: TGCGCCAGCAGCCGCCGCGGGGGGCCGAACACCGGGGAGCTGTTTTTT. It is translated as CASSRRGGPNTGELFF.

The CDR3 sequence is CASSLGTGADSGANVLTF. The DNA of the CDR3 is TGTGCCAGCAGTCTGGGGACAGGGGCCGACTCTGGGGCCAACGTCCTGACTTTC. The rearrangement joins TRBV28 to TRBJ2-6, with TRBD1 matching 10 bases. V was pared by 5 bases and J by 0 bases, with 7 bases of the junction left unmatched. Looked up from germline, CDR1 is MDHEN and CDR2 is SYDVKM. CDR3 length: 18 amino acids.

The chain has TRBV7-6 and TRBJ2-7; 8 bases map to TRBD1. This CDR3 is built from 16 residues. The V gene's germline CDR1 is SGHVS and CDR2 FNYEAQ. The trim removed 1 base at V and 7 bases at J, leaving 12 bases unmatched. CDR3 in amino acids: CASSLESPGGNGEQYF. The CDR3 bases are TGTGCCAGCAGCTTAGAGAGTCCAGGGGGCAATGGGGAGCAGTACTTC.

For the CDR3, the DNA is TGCGCCAGCAGCCAAGATACCGGTCTCCCCTCTCACTACGAGCAGTACTTC. Translated, it gives CASSQDTGLPSHYEQYF. The chain employs TRBV4-1 and TRBJ2-7; D ambiguous. The V gene lost 0 bases and the J gene lost 3 bases, with 18 bases spanning the gap. The CDR3 has 17 residues. Per the germline V gene, CDR1 is MGHRA and CDR2 is YSYEKL.

The J gene is TRBJ1-2, the V gene TRBV27; 8 bases are a match to TRBD1. J gave up 8 bases and V 3 bases, and 11 bases lay outside the gene matches. Germline assignment: CDR1 MNHEY and CDR2 SMNVEV (reference sequence). The CDR3 has 15 amino acids. The CDR3 spells CASSFRQGAPRGYTF. Here the CDR3 DNA reads TGTGCCAGCAGTTTTAGGCAGGGGGCGCCGCGGGGCTACACCTTC.

This clone was found a few times. The chain has TRBV5-1 and TRBJ1-5; 8 nucleotides agree with TRBD1. Germline CDR1 SGHRS, CDR2 YFSETQ. V was pared by 4 bases and J by 3 bases, with 6 bases of the junction left unmatched. The CDR3 covers 15 residues. CDR3 in amino acids: CASSLTGVDNQPQHF. The CDR3 DNA sequence: TGCGCCAGCAGCCTGACAGGGGTTGACAATCAGCCCCAGCATTTT.